The clone carrying this T cell receptor (beta chain) was detected only a few times. This entry is derived from a study of response to subunit inactivated influenza vaccine. CDR3 length: 13 amino acids. Trimming shortened V by 2 bases and J by 8 bases, and 9 bases separated the two germline ends. TCRdb recomputed calls from the RT-PCR reads with MiXCR, one row per CDR3 protein. Of roughly 570,000 distinct CDR3 sequences in the sample, 13% were seen once. The receptor was derived from a man between 50 and 59 years old who received an inactivated influenza vaccine. The starting material was PBMCs from blood, obtained 40 to 50 days after vaccination. This rearrangement joins TRBV12-3 or TRBV12-4 to TRBJ1-4; D gene ambiguous. The CDR3 loop reads CASSLSTSEKLFF. DNA of the CDR3: TGTGCCAGCAGTTTAAGCACGTCCGAAAAACTGTTTTTT.